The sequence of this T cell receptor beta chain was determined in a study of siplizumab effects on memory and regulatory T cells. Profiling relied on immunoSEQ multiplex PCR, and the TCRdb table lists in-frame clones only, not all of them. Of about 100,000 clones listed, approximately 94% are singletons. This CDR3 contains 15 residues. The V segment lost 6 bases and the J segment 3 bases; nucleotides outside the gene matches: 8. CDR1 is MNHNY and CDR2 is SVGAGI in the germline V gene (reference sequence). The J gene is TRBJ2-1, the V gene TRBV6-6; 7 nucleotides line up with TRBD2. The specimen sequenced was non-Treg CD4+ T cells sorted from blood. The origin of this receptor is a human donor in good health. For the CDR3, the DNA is TGTGCCAGCAGCGGCGCCGGACTAGACTACAATGAGCAGTTCTTC. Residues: CASSGAGLDYNEQFF.